This T cell receptor beta chain was captured by sequencing in a study of graft-versus-host responses after intestinal transplantation. Overall study: Anti-thymocyte globulin induction preceded two to four years of tacrolimus and steroid maintenance in all recipients.

The CDR3 consists of 11 residues. V shed 3 bases and J shed 3 bases, with 4 bases lying between them. In germline, CDR1 is DFQATT, CDR2 SNEGSKA (reference sequence). Of note for this clone: Its antigen remains unidentified.

Study observations and caveats: Among recipient marrow samples, GvH clones were found; some appeared first in ileum or blood.

Clones were read by immunoSEQ multiplex PCR, and TCRdb kept only the in-frame ones, dropping some. The table shows some 40,000 clones, with more than 80% occurring only once. This sequence was found in a human patient who received an intestinal transplant, so some T cells may come from the graft donor. The source was PBMCs, collected 314 days after intestinal transplant. This chain joins TRBV20-1 and TRBJ2-3, with D hard to call. CDR3 in amino acids: CSASWTDTQYF. CDR3 nucleotide sequence: TGCAGTGCTAGCTGGACAGATACGCAGTATTTT.